This T cell receptor (beta chain) emerged from a study of response to subunit inactivated influenza vaccine. Findings of the study overall: The authors suggested that every seasonal influenza vaccination recruits few new T cells.

TCRdb ran MiXCR on the RT-PCR reads and lists one entry per CDR3 protein. Of 530,000 or so distinct CDR3 sequences in the sample, 12% were seen once. This CDR3 region has 15 residues. CDR1 DFQATT and CDR2 SNEGSKA come from the germline V gene (reference sequence). V gave up 0 bases and J gave up 0 bases; unmatched junction bases: 4. This clonotype was detected many times. Its target is unknown. The chain employs TRBV20-1 and TRBJ2-7, with 8 positions matching TRBD2. Sequenced here: PBMCs from blood, sampled on the day of vaccination. The receptor's source is a man aged 50-60 years who received an inactivated influenza vaccine. The DNA of the CDR3 is TGCAGTGCTAGAGATTTAAGCGGGAGCTCCTACGAGCAGTACTTC. It yields the protein CSARDLSGSSYEQYF.